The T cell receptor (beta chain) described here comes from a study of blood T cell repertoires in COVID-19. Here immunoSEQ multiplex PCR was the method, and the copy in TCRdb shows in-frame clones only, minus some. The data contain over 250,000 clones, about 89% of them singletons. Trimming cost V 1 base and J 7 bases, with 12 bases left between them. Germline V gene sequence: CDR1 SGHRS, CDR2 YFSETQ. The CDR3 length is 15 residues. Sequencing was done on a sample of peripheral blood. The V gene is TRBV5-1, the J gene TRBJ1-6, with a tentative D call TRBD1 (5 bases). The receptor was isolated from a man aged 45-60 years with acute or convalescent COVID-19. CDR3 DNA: TGCGCCAGCAGCTTGCAGGGATCGATCAATTCACCCCTCCACTTT. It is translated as CASSLQGSINSPLHF.